This TCR beta chain appears in the sequencing data of a study of neurological immune-mediated disorders. Study-wide points: Because no CDR3 amino acid sequences were shared across subjects by expanded clones, private repertoires were suggested in all groups.

This clonotype was recorded a few times. No antigen is known for it. In TCRdb, the 5' RACE reads were re-called with MiXCR into one record per CDR3 protein. This sample yields 65,000 to 95,000 distinct CDR3 sequences, of which about 5.5% are seen a single time; less than 2.5% belongs to the top ten. V was pared by 4 bases and J by 2 bases, with 5 bases of the junction left unmatched. The CDR3 totals 14 residues. Germline-derived CDR1 and CDR2 are SGHRS and YFSETQ. The chain joins TRBV5-1 to TRBJ1-2; TRBD1 matches at 7 bases. This clonotype originated in a woman in her thirties with multiple sclerosis. Sequenced sample: PBMCs. Here the CDR3 DNA reads TGCGCCAGCAGCGACGTAGGGGGCAACTATGGCTACACCTTC. It codes for CASSDVGGNYGYTF. The whole variable domain, filled in from reference TRBV5-1 and TRBJ1-2, reads KAGVTQTPRYLIKTRGQQVTLSCSPISGHRSVSWYQQTPGQGLQFLFEYFSETQRNKGNFPGRFSGRQFSNSRSEMNVSTLELGDSALYLCASSDVGGNYGYTFGSGTRLTVV.